The entry that follows covers one TCR beta chain sequence. Its antigen remains unidentified. Trimming took 1 base from V and 4 from J; bases not matched to a gene: 8. This CDR3 is built from 15 residues. Germline lookup yields CDR1 SGHDT and CDR2 YYEEEE. The repertoire was sequenced with immunoSEQ multiplex PCR; TCRdb's copy has only in-frame clones and lacks some. The sample lists about 18,000 clones, less than 85% occurring once. This sample was included in a study of somatic mutations in cytotoxic T cells in rheumatoid arthritis. Notes on the study in general: Slight underrepresentation of TRBV07 in rheumatoid arthritis patients was not adjusted for multiple comparisons.

Flow cytometry served to check the purity of CD4+ and CD8+ cells, which were isolated by positive magnetic bead selection. The sequence derives from a woman aged 55-70 years in good health. Sequences were obtained from CD8+ T cells sorted from blood. The V gene is TRBV5-6, the J gene TRBJ2-7, with 7 bases matching TRBD2. The CDR3 coding sequence is TGTGCCAGCAGCTTGTCGGGGGGAATGAGGTACGAGCAGTACTTC. Amino acid sequence: CASSLSGGMRYEQYF.